This TCR beta chain was sequenced in a study of lymphopenia after photon versus proton radiotherapy. Libraries were prepared by immunoSEQ multiplex PCR; TCRdb keeps only in-frame clonotypes and omits some of them. The table lists about 65,000 clones, over 70% of them singletons. The CDR3 is 14 residues long. Germline values: CDR1 LNHDA, CDR2 SQIVND (reference sequence). The study, taken as a whole, reports: In patients who died, overall survival fell as post-nadir TCR diversity dropped more.

Points on this clone: Antigen unknown.

The starting material was peripheral blood, obtained from a patient treated with proton-based radiotherapy. This clonotype was sampled from a man aged 80 or over with esophageal cancer. V and J are TRBV19 and TRBJ2-5; D is possibly TRBD1 or TRBD2 (5 bases each). The DNA matches TRBJ2-7 better at its end, which makes the J call doubtful. The CDR3 here is CASSPAGSSYEQYF. CDR3 DNA sequence: TGTGCCAGTAGCCCGGCAGGGAGCTCCTACGAGCAGTACTTC.